This is a list of T cell receptor beta chains from one sample in a study of CD8 T cells in ankylosing spondylitis. TCRdb fed the 5' RACE reads into MiXCR, producing one record per CDR3 protein. The profile shows around 480,000 distinct CDR3 sequences, over 15% of them singletons. The sample was blood, either unsorted or a sorted T cell fraction (not recorded which). These receptors all stem from a male donor with ankylosing spondylitis. The CDR3 runs from the conserved cysteine through the conserved F or W. The D gene is left open where the match is weak. Some rows mark clone size as missing; the rest say once, few, many or name a class of expanded clone.

V,size,D,J,CDR3,DNA
TRBV12-3/TRBV12-4,few,NA,TRBJ2-2,CASSLGQPNTGELFF,TGTGCCAGCAGTTTAGGACAACCTAACACCGGGGAGCTGTTTTTT
TRBV6-6,NA,NA,TRBJ2-7,CASSYSEGYEQYF,TGTGCCAGCAGTTACTCTGAGGGGTACGAGCAGTACTTC
TRBV7-3,NA,NA,TRBJ2-5,CASSQNRRETQYF,TGTGCCAGCAGCCAAAACAGGCGAGAGACCCAGTACTTC
TRBV12-3/TRBV12-4,many,NA,TRBJ1-1,CASSFGGAAFF,TGTGCCAGCAGTTTTGGGGGGGCCGCTTTCTTT
TRBV18,NA,NA,TRBJ2-7,CASSPLGTYYEQYF,TGTGCCAGCTCACCACTCGGCACGTACTACGAGCAGTACTTC
TRBV12-3/TRBV12-4,few,TRBD2,TRBJ2-1,CASSPGLAGWGGNEQFF,TGTGCCAGCAGCCCAGGACTAGCGGGGTGGGGTGGGAATGAGCAGTTCTTC
TRBV11-2,few,NA,TRBJ2-5,CASSPGPSLETQYF,TGTGCCAGCAGCCCAGGCCCCTCTTTGGAGACCCAGTACTTC
TRBV15,NA,NA,TRBJ2-3,CATSKDTQYF,TGTGCCACCAGTAAAGATACGCAGTATTTT
TRBV11-2,few,NA,TRBJ2-5,CASSAQPLGGVKKETQYF,TGTGCCAGCAGCGCACAACCCCTAGGGGGAGTGAAGAAAGAGACCCAGTACTTC
TRBV3-1,NA,TRBD2,TRBJ2-3,CASSPMRTSGSKITDTQYF,TGTGCCAGCAGCCCTATGAGGACTAGCGGGAGCAAGATCACAGATACGCAGTATTTT
TRBV7-2,few,NA,TRBJ2-3,CASSRTYVVDTQYF,TGTGCCAGCAGCAGGACTTATGTTGTAGATACGCAGTATTTT
TRBV29-1,few,NA,TRBJ1-3,CSARQGNTIYF,TGCAGCGCCCGACAAGGAAACACCATATATTTT
TRBV20-1,many,NA,TRBJ1-6,CSAFGQMVNNSPLHF,TGCAGTGCGTTCGGACAGATGGTTAATAATTCACCCCTCCACTTT
TRBV10-3,few,NA,TRBJ2-1,CAISIGGGNEQFF,TGTGCCATCAGTATAGGAGGCGGGAATGAGCAGTTCTTC
TRBV18,NA,NA,TRBJ2-6,CASSPMGQLTGANVLTF,TGTGCCAGCTCACCAATGGGACAACTCACCGGGGCCAACGTCCTGACTTTC
TRBV5-6,many,NA,TRBJ2-1,CASSLDAQPSLFYNEQFF,TGTGCCAGCAGCCTGGATGCACAGCCCTCGCTCTTCTACAATGAGCAGTTCTTC
TRBV10-3,NA,NA,TRBJ2-7,CAISKGGDSTYEQYF,TGTGCCATCAGTAAAGGGGGGGACAGCACCTACGAGCAGTACTTC
TRBV12-3/TRBV12-4,many,NA,TRBJ1-1,CASSLRSGTPNTEAFF,TGTGCCAGCAGTTTACGTTCCGGGACACCGAACACTGAAGCTTTCTTT
TRBV30,NA,TRBD2,TRBJ2-1,CAWGRGGQVNEQFF,TGTGCCTGGGGGCGGGGGGGCCAGGTAAATGAGCAGTTCTTC
TRBV20-1,many,NA,TRBJ1-2,CSARNMGVSGYTF,TGCAGTGCTAGGAATATGGGTGTTAGTGGCTACACCTTC
TRBV6-1,few,NA,TRBJ1-1,CASNRKSQGTEAFF,TGTGCCAGCAACAGGAAGTCACAGGGAACTGAAGCTTTCTTT
TRBV20-1,many,NA,TRBJ2-7,CSARDGPRNYEQYF,TGCAGTGCTAGAGATGGTCCGAGAAACTACGAGCAGTACTTC
TRBV5-6,few,NA,TRBJ2-2,CAISFNVAVTGELFF,TGTGCCATCAGCTTCAATGTAGCGGTAACCGGGGAGCTGTTTTTT
TRBV20-1,few,NA,TRBJ2-1,CSARDYQRSYNEQFF,TGCAGTGCTAGAGATTACCAGCGCTCCTACAATGAGCAGTTCTTC
TRBV27,few,TRBD1,TRBJ1-2,CASSRTGDWNYGYTF,TGTGCCAGCAGCCGGACAGGGGATTGGAACTATGGCTACACCTTC
TRBV4-1,few,TRBD2,TRBJ2-1,CASSQGPGTSGNNEQFF,TGCGCCAGCAGCCAAGGGCCCGGGACTAGCGGGAACAATGAGCAGTTCTTC
TRBV7-9,NA,NA,TRBJ2-1,CASSPKIGVASNEQFF,TGTGCCAGCAGCCCTAAGATTGGAGTGGCTAGCAATGAGCAGTTCTTC
TRBV7-2,few,NA,TRBJ2-3,CASSLQGGATDTQYF,TGTGCCAGCAGCTTACAGGGGGGGGCCACAGATACGCAGTATTTT
TRBV5-1,few,TRBD1,TRBJ2-2,CASSQRQGADTGELFF,TGCGCCAGCAGCCAAAGACAGGGGGCGGACACCGGGGAGCTGTTTTTT
TRBV7-9,NA,TRBD1,TRBJ1-4,CASSLAGTGAEKLFF,TGTGCCAGCAGCTTAGCGGGGACAGGGGCTGAAAAACTGTTTTTT
TRBV12-3/TRBV12-4,NA,NA,TRBJ2-7,CASRARHGEQYF,TGTGCCAGCAGGGCCAGACACGGCGAGCAGTACTTC
TRBV7-3,few,TRBD2,TRBJ2-3,CASSYLAGGRIDTQYF,TGTGCCAGCAGCTACTTAGCGGGAGGGAGGATTGATACGCAGTATTTT
TRBV3-1,NA,NA,TRBJ2-7,CASSRAVRNEQYF,TGTGCCAGCAGCCGAGCAGTAAGGAACGAGCAGTACTTC
TRBV11-2,NA,NA,TRBJ1-4,CASSFRTVATNEKLFF,TGTGCCAGCAGCTTCCGGACAGTTGCAACTAATGAAAAACTGTTTTTT
TRBV20-1,NA,NA,TRBJ2-1,CSARRLVEVNEQFF,TGCAGTGCTAGACGACTAGTGGAGGTAAATGAGCAGTTCTTC
TRBV11-2,few,NA,TRBJ2-7,CASSPSGRQVYEQYF,TGTGCCAGCAGCCCCTCGGGCCGACAGGTCTACGAGCAGTACTTC
TRBV6-2/TRBV6-3,NA,NA,TRBJ2-7,CASSPSGSGTYEQYF,TGTGCCAGCAGTCCATCGGGGAGTGGGACCTACGAGCAGTACTTC
TRBV5-1,NA,NA,TRBJ2-5,CASSLDPGETQYF,TGCGCCAGCAGCCTGGACCCGGGGGAGACCCAGTACTTC
TRBV20-1,NA,NA,TRBJ1-5,CSARVGVDQPQHF,TGCAGTGCTAGAGTAGGGGTGGATCAGCCCCAGCATTTT
TRBV7-9,few,TRBD2,TRBJ2-1,CASSLWGLALVGNEQFF,TGTGCCAGCAGCTTATGGGGACTAGCGCTTGTAGGCAATGAGCAGTTCTTC
TRBV12-3/TRBV12-4,NA,TRBD1,TRBJ1-2,CASSPGQGTYGYTF,TGTGCCAGCAGCCCCGGACAGGGGACCTATGGCTACACCTTC
TRBV3-1,NA,NA,TRBJ2-1,CASSQVFDEQFF,TGTGCCAGCAGCCAAGTCTTTGATGAGCAGTTCTTC